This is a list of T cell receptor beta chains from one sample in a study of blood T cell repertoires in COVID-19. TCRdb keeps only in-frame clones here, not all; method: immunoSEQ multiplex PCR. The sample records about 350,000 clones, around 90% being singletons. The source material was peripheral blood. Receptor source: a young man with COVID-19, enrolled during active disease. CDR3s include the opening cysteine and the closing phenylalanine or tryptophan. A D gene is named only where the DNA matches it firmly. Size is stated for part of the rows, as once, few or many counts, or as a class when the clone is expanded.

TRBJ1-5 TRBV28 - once CASSPSRQPQHF TGTGCCAGCAGCCCGTCGAGACAGCCCCAGCATTTT
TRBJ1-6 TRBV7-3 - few CASSLNSPGALATPLHF TGTGCCAGCAGCTTAAATTCCCCAGGGGCACTCGCGACACCCCTCCACTTT
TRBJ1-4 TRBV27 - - CASWGRGGEKLFF TGTGCCAGCTGGGGGAGGGGGGGTGAAAAACTGTTTTTT
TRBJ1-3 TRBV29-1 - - CSGVESSGNTIYF TGCAGCGGGGTGGAGAGCTCTGGAAACACCATATATTTT
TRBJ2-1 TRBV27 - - CASSLSQLPYNEQFF TGTGCCAGCAGTTTATCCCAACTACCCTACAATGAGCAGTTCTTC
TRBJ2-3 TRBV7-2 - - CASSLRLAPGDTQYF TGTGCCAGCAGCTTAAGGTTAGCCCCGGGGGATACGCAGTATTTT
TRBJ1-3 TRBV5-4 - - CASSWSSTAGNTIYF TGTGCCAGCAGCTGGTCCTCGACAGCCGGAAACACCATATATTTT
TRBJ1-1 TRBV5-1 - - CASSGEAHVEAFF TGCGCCAGCTCCGGAGAGGCCCACGTTGAAGCTTTCTTT
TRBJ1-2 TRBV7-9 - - CASSSTGSYGYTF TGTGCCAGCAGCTCTACAGGGAGCTATGGCTACACCTTC
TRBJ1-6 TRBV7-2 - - CASSPSSYNSPLHF TGTGCCAGCAGCCCATCCAGCTATAATTCACCCCTCCACTTT
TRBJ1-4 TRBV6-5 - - CASSYQGSDKGEKLFF TGTGCCAGCAGTTACCAAGGGAGTGATAAGGGTGAAAAACTGTTTTTT
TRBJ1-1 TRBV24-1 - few CASQPQGQLWEAFF TGTGCCAGCCAACCGCAGGGGCAGTTATGGGAAGCTTTCTTT
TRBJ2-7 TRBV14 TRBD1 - CASSHYRGAGYEQYF TGTGCCAGCAGCCACTACAGGGGTGCGGGCTACGAGCAGTACTTC
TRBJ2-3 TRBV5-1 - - CASSLRAVRTSLDTQYF TGCGCCAGCAGCTTGAGAGCGGTTAGAACCTCGCTGGATACGCAGTATTTT
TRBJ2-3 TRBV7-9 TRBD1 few CASSSGQGQYF TGTGCCAGCAGCTCTGGACAGGGTCAGTATTTT
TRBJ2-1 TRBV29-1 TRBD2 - CSVDASGGALANEQFF TGCAGCGTTGACGCTAGCGGGGGGGCCTTAGCAAATGAGCAGTTCTTC
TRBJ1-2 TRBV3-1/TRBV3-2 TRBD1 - CASSQDSGQGANGYTF TGTGCCAGCAGCCAAGATAGCGGACAGGGGGCGAATGGCTACACCTTC
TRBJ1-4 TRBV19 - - CASSTLGGPNLIF TGTGCCAGTAGTACGTTAGGAGGACCTAACCTAATTTTT
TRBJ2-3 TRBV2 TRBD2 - CASNPRTSVSDTQYF TGTGCCAGCAACCCCCGGACTAGCGTATCAGATACGCAGTATTTT
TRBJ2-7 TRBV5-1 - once CASSLNELGEQYF TGCGCCAGCAGTCTTAACGAACTAGGGGAGCAGTACTTC
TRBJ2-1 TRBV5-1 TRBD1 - CASSSYLDRSGYSYNEQFF TGCGCCAGCAGCTCGTACTTGGACAGGTCAGGATATTCCTACAATGAGCAGTTCTTC
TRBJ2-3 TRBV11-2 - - CASSLGGFSTDTQYF TGTGCCAGCAGCTTAGGTGGCTTCTCCACAGATACGCAGTATTTT
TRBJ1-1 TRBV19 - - CASRGALRNTEAFF TGTGCCAGTCGGGGGGCACTGAGGAACACTGAAGCTTTCTTT
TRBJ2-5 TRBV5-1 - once CASSLGPRPGETQYF TGCGCCAGCAGCCTGGGCCCGCGCCCCGGGGAGACCCAGTACTTC
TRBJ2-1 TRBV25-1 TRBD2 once CASSERGLNYNEQFF TGTGCCAGCAGTGAAAGGGGACTAAACTACAATGAGCAGTTCTTC
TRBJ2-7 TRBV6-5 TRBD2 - CGTKAGDHYEQYF TGTGGTACTAAAGCGGGAGATCACTACGAGCAGTACTTC
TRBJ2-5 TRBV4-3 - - CASSQETAGQETQYF TGCGCCAGCAGCCAAGAGACTGCGGGCCAAGAGACCCAGTACTTC
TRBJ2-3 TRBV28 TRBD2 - CASSLASGAGDTQYF TGTGCCAGCAGTTTGGCTAGCGGTGCGGGCGATACGCAGTATTTT
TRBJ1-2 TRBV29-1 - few CSVEVEEDYGYTF TGCAGCGTTGAAGTGGAGGAGGACTATGGCTACACCTTC
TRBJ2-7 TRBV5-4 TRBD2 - CASSLGFGGVYEQYF TGTGCCAGCAGCTTGGGCTTCGGGGGGGTCTACGAGCAGTACTTC
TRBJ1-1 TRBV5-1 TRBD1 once CASLLGTGGTRTEAFF TGCGCCAGCCTCTTGGGGACAGGTGGGACGAGGACTGAAGCTTTCTTT
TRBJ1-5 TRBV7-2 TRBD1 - CASTPGQVNQPQHF TGTGCCAGCACTCCCGGACAGGTCAATCAGCCCCAGCATTTT
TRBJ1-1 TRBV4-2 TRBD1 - CASSADREAFF TGTGCCAGCAGCGCGGACAGGGAAGCTTTCTTT
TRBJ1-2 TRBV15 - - CATSRDGLYGYTF TGTGCCACCAGCAGAGACGGACTATATGGCTACACCTTC
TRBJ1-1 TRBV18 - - CASSDGRNTEAFF TGTGCCAGCTCAGATGGGAGGAACACTGAAGCTTTCTTT
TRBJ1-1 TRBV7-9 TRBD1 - CASRGQMNTEAFF TGTGCCAGCCGGGGACAGATGAACACTGAAGCTTTCTTT
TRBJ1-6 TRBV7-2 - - CASSFDSHNSPLHF TGTGCCAGCAGCTTCGACAGCCATAATTCACCCCTCCACTTT
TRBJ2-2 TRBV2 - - CASRMGGRAGELFF TGTGCCAGCAGAATGGGAGGAAGGGCCGGGGAGCTGTTTTTT
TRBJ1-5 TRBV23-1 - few CASSQCETGRAQPQHF TGCGCCAGCAGTCAATGTGAAACAGGGAGGGCACAGCCCCAGCATTTT
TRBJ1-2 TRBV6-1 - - CASSEAGGAGYGYTF TGTGCCAGCAGTGAAGCAGGGGGGGCGGGCTATGGCTACACCTTC